What follows are 13 T cell receptor beta chains derived from one specimen sequenced in a study of response to subunit inactivated influenza vaccine. One entry per CDR3 protein, called by TCRdb with MiXCR from the RT-PCR reads. The repertoire includes fewer than 250,000 distinct CDR3 sequences, about an eighth of them detected once, and approximately 27% sits in the top ten. The starting material was CD8+ T cells sorted from PBMCs, obtained about 5 days after vaccination. These receptors were obtained from a man aged 50-60 years who received an inactivated influenza vaccine.

The chain couples TRBV10-3 to TRBJ1-1, with D unclear. Germline assignment: CDR1 ENHRY and CDR2 SYGVKD. Trimming took 0 bases from V and 3 from J, leaving 8 bases between them. CDR3 length equals 14 residues. The CDR3 loop is CAISESWADTEAFF. CDR3 DNA: TGTGCCATCAGTGAGTCGTGGGCCGACACTGAAGCTTTCTTT.

V is TRBV7-3 and J is TRBJ2-3; 8 bases agree with TRBD2. The CDR3 runs to 15 residues. The germline V gene has CDR1 SGHTA and CDR2 FQGTGA. The V segment lost 5 bases and the J segment 0 bases; nucleotides outside the gene matches: 4. The CDR3 here is CASSTTSASTDTQYF. The CDR3 DNA follows: TGTGCCAGCAGCACGACTAGCGCAAGCACAGATACGCAGTATTTT.

The chain is built from TRBV4-3 and TRBJ2-3; D possibly corresponds to TRBD1 (5 bases). Trimming stripped 0 bases from V and 2 bases from J, with 15 bases between. Germline CDR1 is LGHNA and CDR2 is YSLEER. The CDR3 length is 17 residues. The CDR3 loop reads CASSQDRDREITDTQYF. For the CDR3, the DNA is TGCGCCAGCAGCCAAGATAGAGACAGAGAAATCACAGATACGCAGTATTTT.

This clonotype has just a few counts. The chain carries TRBV10-3 and TRBJ1-1; no reliable D call. The germline CDR1 and CDR2 sequences are ENHRY and SYGVKD. This CDR3 spans 14 amino acids. The germline V and J ends were trimmed by 2 bases and 5 bases, with 12 bases remaining between them. CDR3 sequence (DNA): TGTGCCATCAGTGAGGCAGGAGAATATACTGAAGCTTTCTTT. It codes for CAISEAGEYTEAFF.

This clonotype was seen repeatedly, ten times or more. This chain uses TRBV6-4 with TRBJ1-2, with 7 bases that match TRBD1. CDR3 length: 15 residues. V lost 3 bases to trimming and J lost 4 bases; unmatched junction nucleotides: 8. The germline V gene encodes CDR1 MRHNA and CDR2 SNTAGT. The CDR3 loop is CASSESPGTAYGYTF. As DNA, the CDR3 is TGTGCCAGCAGTGAATCTCCCGGGACAGCCTATGGCTACACCTTC.

The V gene is TRBV5-5, the J gene TRBJ2-6; no reliable D call. The CDR3 has 14 amino acids. V shed 4 bases and J shed 4 bases, with 9 bases lying between them. Germline loops: CDR1 SGHKS, CDR2 YYEKEE (reference sequence). The CDR3 DNA sequence: TGTGCCAGCAGCCCCTGGGCGGGGGCCAACGTCCTGACTTTC. This encodes CASSPWAGANVLTF. The entire variable domain, with the rest obtained from reference TRBV5-5 and TRBJ2-6, is as follows: DAGVTQSPTHLIKTRGQQVTLRCSPISGHKSVSWYQQVLGQGPQFIFQYYEKEERGRGNFPDRFSARQFPNYSSELNVNALLLGDSALYLCASSPWAGANVLTFGAGSRLTVL.

This chain connects TRBV18 to TRBJ2-7; TRBD1 aligns across 7 bases. Germline values: CDR1 KGHSH, CDR2 LQKENI. This CDR3 region has 16 residues. Trimming took 2 bases from V and 3 from J; bases not matched to a gene: 10. CDR3 DNA: TGTGCCAGCTCACCAGCACAGGGGATACGAGGCTACGAGCAGTACTTC. Translated: CASSPAQGIRGYEQYF.

This sequence joins TRBV27 and TRBJ2-5; perhaps TRBD2 as D (7 bases). Germline-derived CDR1 and CDR2 are MNHEY and SMNVEV (reference sequence). V was clipped by 6 bases and J by 11 bases, with 31 bases between them. The CDR3 has 17 amino acids. DNA of the CDR3: TGTGCCAGCAGACCCTTACGGAGATGGGGGGGCACATTGAAGCAGTACTTC. It is translated as CASRPLRRWGGTLKQYF.

Concerning this clonotype itself: This may be a read error: a much more frequent sequence differs by one nucleotide. The chain carries TRBV5-1 and TRBJ2-7; D possibly matches TRBD1 or TRBD2 (5 bases each). The CDR3 has 13 residues. The V end lost 4 bases, the J end lost 5 bases, and 13 bases lay between the germline ends. CDR1 is SGHRS and CDR2 is YFSETQ in the germline V gene. Here the CDR3 DNA reads TGCGCCAGCAGCCTCGCAGGGACCCACGAGCAGTACTTC. This gives the protein CASSLAGTHEQYF.

This clonotype was recorded at least ten times. The chain is built from TRBV7-9 and TRBJ2-7; perhaps D is TRBD1 or TRBD2 (5 bases each). The CDR3 is 15 amino acids. V lost 1 base, J lost 5 bases, and 15 bases lay in between. Germline CDR1 is SEHNR and CDR2 is FQNEAQ (reference sequence). CDR3: CASSLGGEVVHEQYF. CDR3 in DNA: TGTGCCAGCAGCTTAGGAGGGGAAGTGGTCCACGAGCAGTACTTC. Supplemented by reference TRBV7-9 and TRBJ2-7, the full variable domain reads DTGVSQNPRHKITKRGQNVTFRCDPISEHNRLYWYRQTLGQGPEFLTYFQNEAQLEKSRLLSDRFSAERPKGSFSTLEIQRTEQGDSAMYLCASSLGGEVVHEQYFGPGTRLTVT.

The gene calls are TRBV9 and TRBJ1-1; D not resolved. V was cut by 0 bases and J by 0 bases, with 9 bases left in between. This CDR3 comprises 15 residues. The germline V gene encodes CDR1 SGDLS and CDR2 YYNGEE. The CDR3 sequence: CASSVGGGVNTEAFF. The CDR3 bases are TGTGCCAGCAGCGTAGGAGGCGGGGTGAACACTGAAGCTTTCTTT.

This clonotype has just a few counts. The chain has TRBV29-1 and TRBJ2-3, with 8 bases that match TRBD1. The CDR3 contains 16 residues. V lost 3 bases and J lost 6; bases outside the gene matches: 14. Germline V lookup: CDR1 SQVTM, CDR2 ANQGSEA. The CDR3 coding sequence is TGCAGCGTTGAGCTCGCGACAGGGGCGAGTCCGGATACGCAGTATTTT. Translated, it gives CSVELATGASPDTQYF.

This chain joins TRBV7-3 and TRBJ2-7; possibly TRBD2 for D (6 bases). Germline V gives CDR1 SGHTA, CDR2 FQGTGA. The germline V and J ends were trimmed by 2 bases and 5 bases, with 13 bases remaining between them. This CDR3 has 14 amino acids. The CDR3 is CASSLYGTGDEQYF. Written as DNA, the CDR3 is TGTGCCAGCAGCTTATATGGGACGGGGGACGAGCAGTACTTC. The entire variable domain, with the rest obtained from reference TRBV7-3 and TRBJ2-7, is as follows: GAGVSQTPSNKVTEKGKYVELRCDPISGHTALYWYRQSLGQGPEFLIYFQGTGAADDSGLPNDRFFAVRPEGSVSTLKIQRTERGDSAVYLCASSLYGTGDEQYFGPGTRLTVT.